This TCR beta chain was captured by sequencing in a study of cytomegalovirus exposure and HLA in healthy donors. Study observations and caveats: What a later analysis reportedly showed was that an Asian-associated ancestry cluster had fewer N-insertions than the approximately 670-donor mean. Accurate prediction of HLA-A and HLA-B alleles (for most subjects) was reportedly achieved from TCR beta sequences. TCR beta V segments were, for the most part, productive about 87% or about 30% of the time in an earlier analysis.

This PCR relied on a set of 60 Vbeta primers and 13 Jbeta primers. Profiled with immunoSEQ multiplex PCR; TCRdb holds only in-frame clones, not every one. The data hold under 100,000 clones, with 63% observed a single time. This clone came up a few times. The antigen is not known. This TCR derives from a middle-aged woman in good health and CMV-seropositive. Sequencing used PBMCs.

In nucleotides, the CDR3 is TGTGCCAGCAGCGGACAGCCTTCTGGAAACACCATATATTTT. Its translation: CASSGQPSGNTIYF. This rearrangement joins TRBV7-9 to TRBJ1-3; D perhaps matches TRBD1 (6 bases). The CDR3 sequence is 14 residues long. The V gene lost 5 bases and the J gene lost 1 base, with 9 bases spanning the gap. Germline CDR1 is SEHNR and CDR2 is FQNEAQ (reference sequence). Full variable domain (missing parts from reference TRBV7-9 and TRBJ1-3): DTGVSQNPRHKITKRGQNVTFRCDPISEHNRLYWYRQTLGQGPEFLTYFQNEAQLEKSRLLSDRFSAERPKGSFSTLEIQRTEQGDSAMYLCASSGQPSGNTIYFGEGSWLTVV.